This TCR beta chain was identified in a study of blood T cells in healthy people across ages. Alongside a J-beta primer mix, a sample-barcoded 5' primer served in a second PCR lasting about 6 to 12 cycles. TCRdb called the 5' RACE reads again in MiXCR, with one record for every CDR3 protein. The table has some 780,000 distinct CDR3 sequences, approximately 53% seen once; the top ten hold around 25%. CDR1 is MDHEN and CDR2 is SYDVKM in the germline V gene. Trimming removed 7 bases at V and 5 bases at J, with 8 bases between. The CDR3 extends over 11 amino acids. J is TRBJ1-2 and V is TRBV28; no clear D. The clonotype comes from a man between 40 and 49 years old in good health. The sequencing input was blood. The CDR3 region is CASMGYYGYTF. The CDR3 nucleotides are TGTGCCAGCATGGGGTATTATGGCTACACCTTC.